This T cell receptor beta chain was profiled in a study of graft-versus-host responses after intestinal transplantation. The study's findings and limits: In recipient marrow, GvH clones were found, and some appeared first in ileum or blood.

The CDR3 runs to 17 residues. CDR1 is LGHNA, CDR2 YSLEER, per germline. V gave up 3 bases and J gave up 0 bases; unmatched junction bases: 11. As regards this clone: Its cognate antigen is unknown.

The data were produced by immunoSEQ multiplex PCR, yet TCRdb's version contains in-frame clones alone and is incomplete. The repertoire holds around 10,000 clones, with about 92% as singletons. The rearrangement joins TRBV4-3 to TRBJ2-7, with 7 bases aligning to TRBD2. The sample was PBMCs, taken approximately 69 days after transplant. The origin of this receptor is a human patient who received an intestinal transplant, so some T cells may come from the graft donor. The CDR3, as DNA: TGCGCCAGCAGCCACACATCCGGGGAGGGAGGCTCCTACGAGCAGTACTTC. It yields the protein CASSHTSGEGGSYEQYF.